This T cell receptor (beta chain) was captured in a study of T cell clonotyping in hematopoietic cell transplantation (dated by TCRdb to 2020 to 2023). A note on the overall study: A total of 135 blood samples were collected in the study from approximately 34 consecutive transplant recipients and their related donors. Patient recruitment ran from 2015 to early 2017, and follow-up continued until late 2020 or death. The study at large found these results: After transplant, TCR diversity in recipients dropped, and pathologically expanded clonotypes increased progressively from day 30 to day 180. Overlap with donor repertoires was found for only a small fraction of recipient repertoires, with over 95% found to appear de novo at the given depth. The sample size was limited, and CD4 and CD8 repertoire contributions could not be separated because cells were not sorted. Broader TCR repertoire diversity after transplant was predicted by Inverse Simpson Index values from donors and from recipients before transplant.

The CDR3 runs 13 residues from the cysteine to the phenylalanine. The CDR3 DNA has 39 bases and is translated from base 1. The V end loses 2 bases and the J end loses 0 bases, and a stretch of 8 bases separates them. CDR1 and CDR2, per the germline V gene (reference sequence), are GTSNPN and SVGIG. Points on this clone: The specificity of this receptor is unknown. No base quality values were provided; no much bigger clone lies one nucleotide off.

TCR beta CDR3 regions were amplified from genomic DNA with the immunoSEQ assay, a bias-controlled multiplex PCR using V- and J-specific primers. A proprietary barcode and Illumina adapter sequences were added to the CDR3 amplicons in a second PCR step. An Illumina MiSeq instrument was used for sequencing of the CDR3 libraries. For the original study's pipeline: Export and quality control were handled in immunoSEQ Analyzer 3.0, while downstream analyses relied on R Bioconductor and Immunarch. Only productive rearrangements in the normalized downsampled data set went into calculating the repertoire metrics. In the normalized cohort, clonotypes with more than 5 templates were defined as pathologically expanded. Repertoire diversity was measured with the Inverse Simpson Index. The non-normalized data set was used for CMV-specificity analyses so that all clonotypes could be captured. TCRdb mirrors the immuneACCESS table, restricted to in-frame sequences. Some clones are absent from its copies; in checked studies, under half trace to an unresolved V gene, and the reason for the others is unknown. The D gene and trimming were derived from the DNA, and the V and J assignments and clone size from that table. This sample has more than 10,000 clones in its table, and roughly 90% of those were observed once. Of the sample, 7.8% is held by the ten largest clones.

In light of the paper, this sample's time point label describes: 100 days after allo-HCT. Recipient blood was collected about 28 days before transplant and at days 30, 100 and 180 after transplant. Nuclei Lysis Solution was used to extract genomic DNA from fresh or cryopreserved unfractionated peripheral blood mononuclear cells. Recombination linked TRBV30 to TRBJ2-7; the D gene remains uncertain. The sample consisted of PBMCs, taken 100 days after allogeneic stem cell transplant. This clonotype was obtained from a female patient in her fifties who had an allogeneic stem cell transplant from an unrelated donor, so the T cells may come from the graft donor. Some clones in this sample may be carry-over from other donors' samples. The CDR3 sequence is CAWSLGSSYEQYF. The sequenced DNA is TGTGCCTGGAGTTTGGGGTCCTCCTACGAGCAGTACTTC.